One sample yielded the 32 T cell receptor beta chains listed below, sequenced in a study of response to subunit inactivated influenza vaccine. TCRdb ran MiXCR on the RT-PCR reads and lists one entry per CDR3 protein. The sample contains 500,000 to 550,000 distinct CDR3 sequences, about 7.6% of which appear only once. The source was PBMCs from blood, collected 23 to 25 months after vaccination. These receptors all stem from a man aged 50 to 75 who received an inactivated influenza vaccine.

This clonotype was seen at least ten times. The chain carries TRBV5-1 and TRBJ1-1; D perhaps matches TRBD1 (5 bases). Germline V lookup: CDR1 SGHRS, CDR2 YFSETQ. Trimming left V 4 bases short and J 4 bases short, with 17 bases between. CDR3 length: 15 residues. CDR3 nucleotide sequence: TGCGCCAGCAGCGCCACCGGAGGGGTGGCCACTGAAGCTTTCTTT. Its protein is CASSATGGVATEAFF.

This clonotype appeared many times. The rearrangement joins TRBV12-3 or TRBV12-4 to TRBJ2-7, with TRBD2 matching 10 bases. Trimming took 8 bases from V and 0 from J; bases not matched to a gene: 10. This CDR3 comprises 16 residues. The CDR3: CASRRLAGQSSYEQYF. Here the CDR3 DNA reads TGTGCCAGCCGGCGACTAGCGGGCCAGAGCTCCTACGAGCAGTACTTC.

The V gene is TRBV12-3 or TRBV12-4, the J gene TRBJ2-1; the D is unclear. This CDR3 spans 15 amino acids. The V end lost 2 bases, the J end lost 1 base, and 9 bases lay between the germline ends. CDR3 DNA sequence: TGTGCCAGCAGTTTAATCGGCGATTCCTACAATGAGCAGTTCTTC. Translating gives CASSLIGDSYNEQFF.

This clonotype was counted many times. The chain couples TRBV4-2 to TRBJ2-7; tentatively, D is TRBD1 (6 bases). This CDR3 comprises 15 residues. Trimming left V 1 base short and J 5 bases short, with 15 bases between. Germline assignment: CDR1 LGHNA and CDR2 YNFKEQ. CDR3 sequence (DNA): TGTGCCAGCAGCCAAGCACGAACAGGGAGCGACGAGCAGTACTTC. Its translation is CASSQARTGSDEQYF.

This clonotype came up many times. This rearrangement joins TRBV4-1 to TRBJ1-1, with D maybe TRBD1 (5 bases). This CDR3 is 19 amino acids long. With 3 bases removed from V and 4 bases from J, the gap between germline ends came to 27 bases. CDR1 is MGHRA, CDR2 YSYEKL, per germline. This chain's CDR3 is CASSHQNDLPGFLFTEAFF. Here the CDR3 DNA reads TGCGCCAGCAGCCACCAAAACGACCTTCCAGGGTTTCTGTTCACTGAAGCTTTCTTT.

The chain combines TRBV18 with TRBJ1-2; 9 bases align to TRBD1. The V gene's germline CDR1 is KGHSH and CDR2 LQKENI. This CDR3 has 14 residues. V shed 2 bases and J 6 bases; nucleotides not matched to a gene: 4. The CDR3 DNA is TGTGCCAGCTCACCAACGACAGGGGGGCATGGCTACACCTTC. Translated, it gives CASSPTTGGHGYTF.

This clonotype was picked up a small number of times. The J gene is TRBJ2-1, the V gene TRBV7-9; D not certain. Trimming removed 1 base at V and 0 bases at J, with 10 bases between. Germline V gives CDR1 SEHNR, CDR2 FQNEAQ (reference sequence). This CDR3 is built from 16 residues. The CDR3 spells CASSLVWGSSYNEQFF. The CDR3 nucleotides are TGTGCCAGCAGCTTAGTCTGGGGAAGCTCCTACAATGAGCAGTTCTTC.

The chain is built from TRBV6-1 and TRBJ1-5; 8 positions match TRBD1. Germline CDR1 reads MNHNS; CDR2 reads SASEGT. The trim removed 6 bases at V and 6 bases at J, leaving 7 bases unmatched. The CDR3 is 14 amino acids. The CDR3 sequence is CASRGQGAGQPQHF. The CDR3, as DNA: TGTGCCAGCAGGGGCCAGGGGGCCGGTCAGCCCCAGCATTTT.

This clonotype was observed many times. The chain has TRBV20-1 and TRBJ2-7; TRBD1 aligns across 8 bases. This CDR3 has 12 residues. Looked up from germline, CDR1 is DFQATT and CDR2 is SNEGSKA (reference sequence). V shed 3 bases and J 5 bases; nucleotides not matched to a gene: 3. The chain's CDR3 is CSASRGRHEQYF. The CDR3, as DNA: TGCAGTGCTAGCAGGGGGCGCCACGAGCAGTACTTC.

The sample holds a few counts of this clonotype. The chain combines TRBV10-3 with TRBJ1-1; 8 bases line up with TRBD1. Germline V CDR1 and CDR2: ENHRY, SYGVKD. Trimming removed 8 bases from V and 0 bases from J; junction bases left unmatched: 8. The CDR3 spans 15 residues. The DNA for the CDR3 is TGTGCCATCGCCCGGGACAGGATATTGAACACTGAAGCTTTCTTT. This codes for CAIARDRILNTEAFF.

The V and J genes are TRBV5-1 and TRBJ2-5; the match to TRBD1 covers 7 bases. The V gene's germline CDR1 is SGHRS and CDR2 YFSETQ. This CDR3 contains 14 residues. J gave up 4 bases and V 0 bases, and 3 bases lay outside the gene matches. This CDR3 reads CASSLGQGLETQYF. The DNA for the CDR3 is TGCGCCAGCAGCTTGGGACAGGGTCTAGAGACCCAGTACTTC.

As concerns this clonotype: A read error may account for a junction end that differs from germline. The chain uses TRBV3-1 and TRBJ1-2, with D unresolved. The germline gives CDR1 LGHDT, CDR2 YNNKEL (reference sequence). This CDR3 region has 11 residues. The CDR3 reads CASSRRSLIAF. For the CDR3, the DNA is TGTGCCAGCAGCCGGCGCTCCCTGATCGCCTTC. Complete variable domain (other parts from reference TRBV3-1 and TRBJ1-2): DTAVSQTPKYLVTQMGNDKSIKCEQNLGHDTMYWYKQDSKKFLKIMFSYNNKELIINETVPNRFSPKSPDKAHLNLHINSLELGDSAVYFCASSRRSLIAFGSGTRLTVV.

This clonotype has only a few counts. This rearrangement joins TRBV20-1 to TRBJ2-5, with unresolved D. V lost 2 bases and J lost 2, with 3 bases in between. Looked up from germline, CDR1 is DFQATT and CDR2 is SNEGSKA (reference sequence). This CDR3 spans 11 amino acids. The CDR3 spells CSARRQETQYF. The DNA of the CDR3 is TGCAGTGCTAGAAGGCAAGAGACCCAGTACTTC.

This clonotype came up a few times. The rearrangement joins TRBV12-3 or TRBV12-4 to TRBJ1-2; TRBD1 matches at 9 bases. CDR3 length: 14 amino acids. V lost 6 bases, J lost 7 bases, and 9 bases stayed unmatched. DNA for the CDR3: TGTGCCAGCAGCCAACCGGGACAGGGAATTGGCTACACCTTC. Encoded protein: CASSQPGQGIGYTF.

This clonotype has only a few counts. The chain links TRBV20-1 to TRBJ1-3; D is unresolved. Germline lookup yields CDR1 DFQATT and CDR2 SNEGSKA (reference sequence). V gave up 4 bases and J gave up 1 base, with 14 bases separating them. This CDR3 has 15 residues. The CDR3 loop reads CSATPHGFSGNTIYF. DNA of the CDR3: TGCAGTGCTACCCCTCATGGTTTTTCTGGAAACACCATATATTTT.

This chain links TRBV24-1 with TRBJ2-5, with TRBD2 matching 8 bases. The CDR3 loop spans 15 amino acids. V lost 0 bases to trimming and J lost 4 bases; unmatched junction nucleotides: 3. Germline V gene lookup returns CDR1 KGHDR and CDR2 SFDVKD. The CDR3 DNA reads TGTGCCACCAGTGATTTGGGTAGCGGGACAGAGACCCAGTACTTC. Amino acid sequence: CATSDLGSGTETQYF.

This clonotype was seen a few times. The J gene is TRBJ1-4, the V gene TRBV20-1; D is uncertain. The CDR3 has 12 amino acids. Per the germline V gene, CDR1 is DFQATT and CDR2 is SNEGSKA (reference sequence). Trimming shortened V by 2 bases and J by 4 bases, and 5 bases separated the two germline ends. CDR3 DNA sequence: TGCAGTGCTAGACGGGTTAATGAAAAACTGTTTTTT. The encoded protein is CSARRVNEKLFF.

The CDR3 protein is CASSEFFGANVLTF. DNA for the CDR3: TGTGCCAGCAGTGAATTTTTTGGGGCCAACGTCCTGACTTTC. The rearrangement joins TRBV6-1 to TRBJ2-6; D unclear. Germline V gives CDR1 MNHNS, CDR2 SASEGT. The CDR3 runs 14 residues. V was shortened by 2 bases and J by 3 bases, with 5 bases between the two germline ends.

This clonotype was detected ten times or more. This rearrangement joins TRBV12-3 or TRBV12-4 to TRBJ2-2; a weak D match, TRBD2 (6 bases). This CDR3 has 13 residues. The V and J ends lost 6 bases and 12 bases respectively, with 17 bases between them. The CDR3 loop reads CASSLRLEGQLFF. In nucleotides, the CDR3 is TGTGCCAGCAGCTTAAGGTTGGAGGGGCAGCTGTTTTTT.

The sample holds a few counts of this clonotype. The rearrangement uses TRBV12-3 or TRBV12-4 and TRBJ2-2; D remains unclear. V gave up 3 bases and J gave up 6 bases, with 11 bases separating them. The CDR3 covers 14 residues. The CDR3: CASSLGSFPGELFF. CDR3 DNA: TGTGCCAGCAGTTTGGGGTCCTTCCCCGGGGAGCTGTTTTTT.

The V call is TRBV11-1, the J call TRBJ2-3; D gene uncertain. The CDR3 spans 15 residues. Germline CDR1 reads SGHAT; CDR2 reads FQDESV (reference sequence). The germline V and J ends were trimmed by 2 bases and 4 bases, with 13 bases remaining between them. The DNA of the CDR3 is TGTGCCAGCAGCTTAACAGCAGGCAGGCCAGATACGCAGTATTTT. It encodes CASSLTAGRPDTQYF.

This clonotype turned up a few times. The chain carries TRBV7-9 and TRBJ2-7; TRBD1 matches 8 bases. Germline V gene lookup returns CDR1 SEHNR and CDR2 FQNEAQ (reference sequence). V lost 3 bases, J lost 4 bases, and 8 bases stayed unmatched. CDR3 size: 15 residues. For the CDR3, the DNA is TGTGCCAGCAGCTTGACCTTGACAGGGGAATACGAGCAGTACTTC. Its protein is CASSLTLTGEYEQYF.

This clonotype showed up many times. J is TRBJ2-2 and V is TRBV10-1, with D possibly being TRBD2 (5 bases). The germline CDR1 and CDR2 sequences are WNHNN and SYGVQD (reference sequence). The CDR3 loop spans 17 amino acids. V was cut by 3 bases and J by 2 bases, with 16 bases left in between. The CDR3: CASSEDRDYRNTGELFF. DNA for the CDR3: TGCGCCAGCAGTGAAGATCGGGATTACAGAAACACCGGGGAGCTGTTTTTT.

The chain combines TRBV7-6 with TRBJ2-1; 7 bases are shared with TRBD2. CDR3 size: 14 residues. The J segment lost 3 bases and the V segment lost 3 bases, leaving 2 bases of the junction unmatched. The germline V gene encodes CDR1 SGHVS and CDR2 FNYEAQ. CDR3 in amino acids: CASSFSSGYNEQFF. CDR3 nucleotides: TGTGCCAGCAGCTTTTCTAGCGGCTACAATGAGCAGTTCTTC.

This clonotype was recorded a few times. This rearrangement joins TRBV2 to TRBJ1-2; possible D gene TRBD1, 5 bases. The CDR3 runs to 13 residues. V was cut by 1 base and J by 6 bases, with 9 bases left in between. Germline CDR1 is SNHLY and CDR2 is FYNNEI. CDR3 coding DNA: TGTGCCAGCAGTGAAGGACAGCTAAATGGCTACACCTTC. It yields the protein CASSEGQLNGYTF.

This clonotype was recorded a few times. This chain links TRBV7-2 with TRBJ1-2; 9 bases agree with TRBD1. The germline gives CDR1 SGHTA, CDR2 FQGNSA. CDR3 length: 14 residues. J gave up 6 bases and V 2 bases, and 4 bases lay outside the gene matches. The CDR3 DNA sequence: TGTGCCAGCAGCTTACGACAGGGGGGGGATGGCTACACCTTC. Protein product: CASSLRQGGDGYTF.

This clonotype was observed a handful of times. V usage is TRBV4-2 and J usage is TRBJ2-3; D unclear. CDR3 length equals 16 residues. CDR1 is LGHNA, CDR2 YNFKEQ, per germline. V gave up 0 bases and J gave up 3 bases, with 13 bases separating them. The CDR3 protein is CASSQDYQPTTDTQYF. CDR3 DNA: TGTGCCAGCAGCCAAGATTACCAGCCGACTACAGATACGCAGTATTTT.

This clonotype was recorded many times. J is TRBJ2-1 and V is TRBV6-1; 10 nucleotides match TRBD1. The ends lost 7 bases at V and 4 bases at J; junction bases unmatched: 7. Germline V lookup: CDR1 MNHNS, CDR2 SASEGT. The CDR3 runs 15 residues. As DNA, the CDR3 is TGTGCCAGCATTCTGGACAGGGGGTCGTACAATGAGCAGTTCTTC. The encoded protein is CASILDRGSYNEQFF.

This chain connects TRBV7-2 to TRBJ2-7; 10 bases line up with TRBD2. The CDR3 totals 17 residues. CDR1 is SGHTA, CDR2 FQGNSA, per germline. Trimming removed 4 bases from V and 3 bases from J; junction bases left unmatched: 12. CDR3 sequence reads: CASSSPVLLAGDYEQYF. For the CDR3, the DNA is TGTGCCAGCAGCTCCCCCGTGCTTCTAGCGGGGGACTACGAGCAGTACTTC. The whole variable domain, filled in from reference TRBV7-2 and TRBJ2-7, reads GAGVSQSPSNKVTEKGKDVELRCDPISGHTALYWYRQSLGQGLEFLIYFQGNSAPDKSGLPSDRFSAERTGGSVSTLTIQRTQQEDSAVYLCASSSPVLLAGDYEQYFGPGTRLTVT.

The chain carries TRBV5-4 and TRBJ2-3; TRBD1 aligns across 8 bases. J gave up 2 bases and V 7 bases, and 15 bases lay outside the gene matches. CDR1 and CDR2 from the germline V gene are SGHNT and YYREEE (reference sequence). The CDR3 covers 17 residues. CDR3 amino acids: CASHHTGGAVVTDTQYF. In nucleotides, the CDR3 is TGTGCCAGCCATCATACAGGGGGTGCCGTGGTCACAGATACGCAGTATTTT.

J is TRBJ2-3 and V is TRBV19; D is unclear. Germline CDR1 and CDR2: LNHDA and SQIVND (reference sequence). Between the trimmed V and J ends, which lost 4 bases and 4 bases, there was a span of 12 bases. This CDR3 spans 14 amino acids. CDR3 nucleotide sequence: TGTGCCAGTAGTACCCGAAAAGGTTCAGATACGCAGTATTTT. Amino acids: CASSTRKGSDTQYF.

This rearrangement joins TRBV6-2 or TRBV6-3 to TRBJ2-7; D call uncertain. CDR3 length equals 14 residues. Germline CDR1 MNHEY, CDR2 SVGEGT. V lost 7 bases and J lost 0, with 13 bases in between. The CDR3 region is CASTQSSSSYEQYF. The CDR3 nucleotides read TGTGCCAGCACCCAATCCTCGAGCTCCTACGAGCAGTACTTC.